Below, one T cell receptor (beta chain) is given with its context. Its antigen is undetermined. The record originates from a study of CD8 T cells in Susac syndrome. For the study at large: Blood was drawn from patients with Susac syndrome. At that point, they were therapy-naive, on corticosteroids, or on intravenous immunoglobulin alone.

RNA amounts of 0.5 to 1 ug underwent reverse transcription with random hexamers. TCRdb itself ran the immunoSEQ multiplex PCR reads through MiXCR, one entry per CDR3 protein. The table has 75,000 or so distinct CDR3 sequences, 94% seen once; the top ten hold approximately 0.94%. Study observations and caveats: The number of Susac-specific public clones found was 15 to 20 in total CD8+ repertoires and several in CD8+ TEMRA repertoires.

This receptor was identified in a human donor with Susac syndrome. The sequenced material came from CD8+ T cells from PBMCs.

CDR3 amino acids: CSARDLQGSELFF. The DNA for the CDR3 is TGCAGTGCTAGAGATCTACAGGGTAGTGAACTGTTTTTT. The chain links TRBV20-1 to TRBJ1-4; a weak D match, TRBD1 (6 bases). In germline, CDR1 is DFQATT, CDR2 SNEGSKA (reference sequence). The V gene lost 0 bases and the J gene lost 12 bases, with 14 bases spanning the gap. The CDR3 consists of 13 residues.